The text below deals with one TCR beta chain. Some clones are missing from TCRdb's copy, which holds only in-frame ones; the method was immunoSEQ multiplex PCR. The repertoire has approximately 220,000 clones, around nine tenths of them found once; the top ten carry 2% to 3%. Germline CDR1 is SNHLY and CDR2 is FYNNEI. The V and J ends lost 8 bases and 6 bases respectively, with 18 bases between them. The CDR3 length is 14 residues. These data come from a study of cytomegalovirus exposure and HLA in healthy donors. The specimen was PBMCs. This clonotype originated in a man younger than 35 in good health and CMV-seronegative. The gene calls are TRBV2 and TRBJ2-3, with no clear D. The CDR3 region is CASETPARSDTQYF. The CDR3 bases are TGTGCCAGCGAAACTCCCGCCCGTTCCGATACGCAGTATTTT.